This entry is about one T cell receptor (beta chain). The table lists this clone with a few counts. Its antigen target is currently unknown. No base quality values were provided; no much bigger clone lies one nucleotide off. The entire isolated RNA was reverse transcribed using the High Capacity cDNA Reverse Transcription Kit, and thus expressed TCRB transcripts were sequenced. Naive, central memory and regulatory T cell samples underwent deep immunoSEQ sequencing, averaging about 3.57 million total reads per sample. Sorted cells were lysed in RLT buffer and RNA was extracted with DNase-treated RNeasy Micro or Mini kits, depending on cell number. Each cell subset was processed on its own to prevent cross-contamination, while patient and healthy donor samples were processed together. TCRB sequences were amplified from cDNA with the immunoSEQ multiplex PCR, producing 87-bp fragments spanning the CDR3 region. Amplicons were sequenced on the Illumina HiSeq platform. Regarding the original processing steps: PCR bias was corrected computationally using synthetic template baselines, and reads within Hamming distance 2 were collapsed, with unmergeable singletons discarded. Reads were aligned to IMGT to assign V, D and J genes, CDR3 length, and insertions or deletions at six rearrangement sites. Within each subset, clonotype counts were normalized to sorted cell number, after which true diversity and Gini coefficients were computed with the tcR R package. Repertoire sharing was quantified using the overlap coefficient calculated on TCRB nucleotide sequences. Not all clones reach the TCRdb copy of this immuneACCESS table, which keeps in-frame sequences only. Checked studies attribute under half of the gap to unresolved V genes and leave the rest unexplained. That table supplies the V and J calls and clone size; D and trimming were determined from the DNA. The sample table holds approximately 160,000 clones, of which 10% were seen once. The leading ten clones occupy under 0.55% of the sample.

The data originate from a study of beta chain features in type 1 diabetes (dated by TCRdb to the late 2010s). Regarding the study in general: Mean age, gender distribution, total cell number and subset yield were not different between patients and healthy donors. Across all samples, approximately 98,000,000 sorted cells were examined, and cell number per subset correlated strongly with RNA yield. The study compared the TCRB repertoires of sorted circulating CD4+ T cell subsets in recently diagnosed type 1 diabetes patients with those in matched healthy donors. Whereas all 30 or so donors provided naive and central memory subsets, regulatory and stem cell-like memory subsets were isolated from just 8 patients and roughly eight healthy donors.

The CDR3 goes from the cysteine to the phenylalanine over 13 residues. Here the CDR3 DNA is all that survives: 39 bases in frame from base 1. From a lookup of the germline V gene, CDR1 and CDR2 are SGHRS and YFSETQ. The junction carries 6 bases between V and J, which are trimmed by 0 bases and 5 bases respectively. What the authors observed across the whole study: Because small numbers of individuals were included in the HLA sub-analyses, any influence of HLA type on TCRB rearrangement was left unresolved. In all four CD4+ subsets, TCRB CDR3 length was moderately but significantly shorter in type 1 diabetes patients. Naive, central memory and regulatory TCRB repertoires appeared to be more similar among patients than among healthy donors. Fewer insertions and more nucleotide deletions at VDJ recombination sites were observed in patients with type 1 diabetes, implying thymic rearrangement abnormalities. Shorter templates might have been favored by PCR, but patient and control samples were amplified and corrected together, so both groups would have been affected equally by any skew. Because cDNA was sequenced instead of genomic DNA, highly expressing activated cells could be over-represented, though the groups showed no difference in activation or CD3 levels.

From each donor, a single peripheral blood sample of about 120 mL on average was drawn into heparinised tubes. Naive, central memory, regulatory and stem cell-like memory CD4+ T cells were sorted on a BD FACSAria II using a panel including CD45RO, CCR7, CD25, CD127, CD95 and CD27. All sorted populations exceeded 98% purity. Right away, PBMCs were isolated by Lymphoprep density gradient centrifugation and were stained directly, with no culture step. Samples were stained and sorted in pairs, with one healthy donor and one patient per experiment, so that batch effects were minimized. The clonotype originates from a man younger than 45 with type 1 diabetes. The rearranged chain carries TRBV5-1 and TRBJ2-1; tentative D gene TRBD2, with 5 bases matching. The source material was central memory CD4+ T cells from blood. Here the CDR3 is given as CASSLGADNEQFF. Read as DNA, the sequence is TGCGCCAGCAGCTTGGGAGCGGACAATGAGCAGTTCTTC. The CDR3 plus the reference TRBV5-1 and TRBJ2-1 genes for the other parts give the full variable domain: KAGVTQTPRYLIKTRGQQVTLSCSPISGHRSVSWYQQTPGQGLQFLFEYFSETQRNKGNFPGRFSGRQFSNSRSEMNVSTLELGDSALYLCASSLGADNEQFFGPGTRLTVL.